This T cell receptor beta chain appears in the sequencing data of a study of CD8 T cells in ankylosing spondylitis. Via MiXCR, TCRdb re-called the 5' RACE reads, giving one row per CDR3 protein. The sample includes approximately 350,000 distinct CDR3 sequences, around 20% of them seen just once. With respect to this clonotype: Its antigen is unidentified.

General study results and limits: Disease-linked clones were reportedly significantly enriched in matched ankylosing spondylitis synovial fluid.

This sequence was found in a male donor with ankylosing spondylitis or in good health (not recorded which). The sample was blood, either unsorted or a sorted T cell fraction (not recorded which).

The CDR3 sequence: CASSPGQATPNTQYF. CDR3 sequence (DNA): TGTGCCAGCAGTCCGGGACAGGCAACACCAAATACGCAGTATTTT. The chain recombines TRBV7-9 with TRBJ2-3; 8 bases match TRBD1. The J segment lost 7 bases and the V segment lost 6 bases, leaving 12 bases of the junction unmatched. Germline CDR1 SEHNR, CDR2 FQNEAQ (reference sequence). This CDR3 comprises 15 residues. Based on the CDR3 plus reference TRBV7-9 and TRBJ2-3, the full variable domain is DTGVSQNPRHKITKRGQNVTFRCDPISEHNRLYWYRQTLGQGPEFLTYFQNEAQLEKSRLLSDRFSAERPKGSFSTLEIQRTEQGDSAMYLCASSPGQATPNTQYFGPGTRLTVL.